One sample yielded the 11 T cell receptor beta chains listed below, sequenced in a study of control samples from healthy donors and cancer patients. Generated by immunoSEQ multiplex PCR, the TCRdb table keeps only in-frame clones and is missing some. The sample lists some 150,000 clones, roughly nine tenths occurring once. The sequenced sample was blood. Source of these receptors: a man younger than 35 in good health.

The CDR3 here is CASSRDREVYEQYF. The CDR3 DNA follows: TGCGCCAGCAGTAGGGACAGGGAGGTATACGAGCAGTACTTC. This chain connects TRBV10-2 to TRBJ2-7; TRBD1 matches 9 bases. The CDR3 length is 14 residues. V lost 5 bases, J lost 4 bases, and 6 bases stayed unmatched. Germline V lookup: CDR1 WSHSY, CDR2 SAAADI.

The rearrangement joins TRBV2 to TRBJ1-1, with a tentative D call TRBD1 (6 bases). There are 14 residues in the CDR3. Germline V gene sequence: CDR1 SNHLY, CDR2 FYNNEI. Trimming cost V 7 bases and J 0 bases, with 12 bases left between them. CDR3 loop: CASTGGVMNTEAFF. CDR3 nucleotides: TGTGCCAGCACGGGGGGCGTAATGAACACTGAAGCTTTCTTT. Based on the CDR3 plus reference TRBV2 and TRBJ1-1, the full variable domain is EPEVTQTPSHQVTQMGQEVILRCVPISNHLYFYWYRQILGQKVEFLVSFYNNEISEKSEIFDDQFSVERPDGSNFTLKIRSTKLEDSAMYFCASTGGVMNTEAFFGQGTRLTVV.

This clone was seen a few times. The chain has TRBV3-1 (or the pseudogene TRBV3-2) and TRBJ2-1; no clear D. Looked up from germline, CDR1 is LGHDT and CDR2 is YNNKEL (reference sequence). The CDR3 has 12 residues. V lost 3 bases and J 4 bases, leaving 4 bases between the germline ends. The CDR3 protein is CASSHFYNEQFF. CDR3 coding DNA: TGTGCCAGCAGCCACTTTTACAATGAGCAGTTCTTC.

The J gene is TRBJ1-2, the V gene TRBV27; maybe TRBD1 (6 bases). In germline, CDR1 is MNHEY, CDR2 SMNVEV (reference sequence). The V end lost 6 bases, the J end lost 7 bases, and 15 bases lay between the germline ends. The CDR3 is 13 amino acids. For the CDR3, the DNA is TGTGCCAGCAGGCTACAGGGAGTCGGTGGCTACACCTTC. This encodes CASRLQGVGGYTF.

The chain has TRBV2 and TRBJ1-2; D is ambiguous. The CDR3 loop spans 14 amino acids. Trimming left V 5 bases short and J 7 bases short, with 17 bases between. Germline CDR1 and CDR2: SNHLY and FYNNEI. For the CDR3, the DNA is TGTGCCAGCAGTAGCCAGCTCTCGGCCCTTGGCTACACCTTC. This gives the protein CASSSQLSALGYTF.

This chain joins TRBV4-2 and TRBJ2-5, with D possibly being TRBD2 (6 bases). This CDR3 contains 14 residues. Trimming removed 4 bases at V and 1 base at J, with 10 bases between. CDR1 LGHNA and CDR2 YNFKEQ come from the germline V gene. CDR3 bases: TGTGCCAGCAGCCTCGGGGGATCCCAAGAGACCCAGTACTTC. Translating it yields CASSLGGSQETQYF.

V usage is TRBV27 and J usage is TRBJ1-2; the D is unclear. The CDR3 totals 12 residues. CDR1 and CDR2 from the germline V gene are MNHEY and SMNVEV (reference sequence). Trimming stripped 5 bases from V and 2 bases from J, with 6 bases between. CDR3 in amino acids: CASSTGNYGYTF. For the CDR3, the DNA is TGTGCCAGCAGTACCGGGAACTATGGCTACACCTTC.

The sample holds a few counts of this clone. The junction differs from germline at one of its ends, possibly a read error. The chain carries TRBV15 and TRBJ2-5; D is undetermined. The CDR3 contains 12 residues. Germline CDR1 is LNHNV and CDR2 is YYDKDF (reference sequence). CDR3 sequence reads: CATSRDQGTQYF. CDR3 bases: TGTGCCACCAGCAGAGATCAAGGGACCCAGTACTTC.

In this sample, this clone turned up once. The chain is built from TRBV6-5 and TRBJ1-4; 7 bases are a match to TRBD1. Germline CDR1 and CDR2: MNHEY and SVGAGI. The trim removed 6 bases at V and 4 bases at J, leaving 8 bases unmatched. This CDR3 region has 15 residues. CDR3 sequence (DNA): TGTGCCAGCAGGTCACCCGGGACAGTTAATGAAAAACTGTTTTTT. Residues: CASRSPGTVNEKLFF.

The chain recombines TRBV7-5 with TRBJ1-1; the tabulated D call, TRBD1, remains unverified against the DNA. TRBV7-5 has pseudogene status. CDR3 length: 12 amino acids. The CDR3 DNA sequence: TGTGTCAGAAGCTTCAGGGGAACTGAAGCTTTCTTT. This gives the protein CVRSFRGTEAFF.

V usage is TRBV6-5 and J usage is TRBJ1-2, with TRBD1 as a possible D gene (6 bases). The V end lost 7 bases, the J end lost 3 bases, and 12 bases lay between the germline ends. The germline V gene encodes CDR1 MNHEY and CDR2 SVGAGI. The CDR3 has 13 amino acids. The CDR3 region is CASTPDSYYGYTF. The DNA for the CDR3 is TGTGCCAGCACCCCGGACAGTTACTATGGCTACACCTTC.